The 29 T cell receptor beta chains presented below share a single source sample, sequenced in a study of early T cells in non-severe SARS-CoV-2 infection. TCRdb reprocessed the 5' RACE reads via MiXCR and lists one record per CDR3 protein. The sample holds over 70,000 distinct CDR3 sequences, around 15% seen once. The starting material was whole blood, obtained at baseline. The receptors derive from an adult who was a healthcare worker with PCR-confirmed SARS-CoV-2 infection or an uninfected control (not recorded which).

This clonotype was observed at least ten times. CDR3 in DNA: TGTGCCAGCAGTCACTCGGGACAGTTCTACGAGCAGTACTTC. As protein: CASSHSGQFYEQYF. The rearrangement links TRBV2 to TRBJ2-7; 7 bases line up with TRBD1. The CDR3 consists of 14 residues. V gave up 5 bases and J gave up 3 bases; unmatched junction bases: 7. Germline CDR1 reads SNHLY; CDR2 reads FYNNEI.

This clonotype was seen repeatedly, ten times or more. This chain uses TRBV12-5 with TRBJ2-1; perhaps TRBD1 as D (5 bases). This CDR3 comprises 16 residues. The germline V gene has CDR1 LGHNT and CDR2 FRNRAP. V was shortened by 3 bases and J by 0 bases, with 12 bases between the two germline ends. CDR3: CASGFPNRSSYNEQFF. CDR3 in DNA: TGTGCTAGTGGTTTCCCGAACAGGAGCTCCTACAATGAGCAGTTCTTC. The complete variable domain, with remaining parts taken from reference TRBV12-5 and TRBJ2-1, reads DARVTQTPRHKVTEMGQEVTMRCQPILGHNTVFWYRQTMMQGLELLAYFRNRAPLDDSGMPKDRFSAEMPDATLATLKIQPSEPRDSAVYFCASGFPNRSSYNEQFFGPGTRLTVL.

This clonotype was detected ten times or more. This sequence joins TRBV9 and TRBJ2-2; 8 nucleotides agree with TRBD2. Germline assignment: CDR1 SGDLS and CDR2 YYNGEE. The CDR3 consists of 16 residues. Trimming at V came to 2 bases and at J to 4 bases, leaving 7 bases not matched to a gene. CDR3 sequence reads: CASSVTSGRSTGELFF. CDR3 bases: TGTGCCAGCAGCGTCACTAGCGGCCGGTCCACCGGGGAGCTGTTTTTT.

This clonotype was seen only a few times. V is TRBV7-2 and J is TRBJ2-3; D is undetermined. With 0 bases removed from V and 4 bases from J, the gap between germline ends came to 8 bases. This CDR3 region has 14 residues. Germline V gene sequence: CDR1 SGHTA, CDR2 FQGNSA. The CDR3 reads CASSLAPRSDTQYF. Here the CDR3 DNA reads TGTGCCAGCAGCTTAGCGCCCCGCTCAGATACGCAGTATTTT.

There are a few counts of this clonotype. The chain combines TRBV4-1 with TRBJ2-7; 12 bases align to TRBD2. The germline gives CDR1 MGHRA, CDR2 YSYEKL. V shed 1 base and J 3 bases; nucleotides not matched to a gene: 1. The length of the CDR3 is 15 residues. The CDR3 loop reads CASSQGLAGVYEQYF. CDR3 DNA: TGCGCCAGCAGCCAAGGACTAGCGGGAGTCTACGAGCAGTACTTC.

This clonotype has just a few counts. CDR3 loop: CASSLGVSYEQYF. In DNA form, the CDR3 reads TGTGCCAGCAGTTTAGGAGTATCTTACGAGCAGTACTTC. The chain is built from TRBV12-3 or TRBV12-4 and TRBJ2-7; D remains unclear. There are 13 residues in the CDR3. V was shortened by 1 base and J by 4 bases, with 8 bases between the two germline ends.

The rearrangement uses TRBV24-1 and TRBJ2-1; 8 bases are shared with TRBD2. The CDR3 spans 15 residues. Unmatched junction bases numbered 13, after V lost 7 bases and J lost 9 bases. Germline V CDR1 and CDR2: KGHDR, SFDVKD. The DNA of the CDR3 is TGTGCCACCAGCCCGAGCGGGAGAAATGTGTTTGAGCAGTTCTTC. Residues: CATSPSGRNVFEQFF.

The V call is TRBV21-1, the J call TRBJ2-7; the table's D call, TRBD1, was not checked against the DNA. TRBV21-1 corresponds to a pseudogene. The CDR3 length is 15 residues. The CDR3: CATSHMGQGDSEQYF. DNA of the CDR3: TGTGCCACCTCCCACATGGGACAGGGGGATAGCGAGCAGTACTTC.

This chain joins TRBV6-1 and TRBJ2-7; 10 bases match TRBD2. The CDR3 loop spans 16 amino acids. V was pared by 7 bases and J by 2 bases, with 11 bases of the junction left unmatched. CDR1 is MNHNS and CDR2 is SASEGT in the germline V gene. In nucleotides, the CDR3 is TGTGCCAGCAAATTAAGGGGAGCGGGAGGGGCCTACGAGCAGTACTTC. It specifies CASKLRGAGGAYEQYF.

This clonotype has just a few counts. The rearrangement joins TRBV21-1 to TRBJ2-7; the listed D gene, TRBD1, was not tested against the DNA. TRBV21-1 is a pseudogene locus. The CDR3 covers 15 residues. The chain's CDR3 is CASSKRGQIPYEQYF. CDR3 in DNA: TGTGCCAGCAGCAAAAGGGGACAGATACCCTACGAGCAGTACTTC.

This clonotype was observed a few times. The gene calls are TRBV9 and TRBJ2-5; D is unclear. The CDR3 has 12 amino acids. Germline CDR1 SGDLS, CDR2 YYNGEE. Trimming took off 2 bases at V and 0 bases at J, with 2 bases between the two ends. CDR3 DNA sequence: TGTGCCAGCAGCGTGGACCAAGAGACCCAGTACTTC. This gives the protein CASSVDQETQYF. Supplemented by reference TRBV9 and TRBJ2-5, the full variable domain reads DSGVTQTPKHLITATGQRVTLRCSPRSGDLSVYWYQQSLDQGLQFLIQYYNGEERAKGNILERFSAQQFPDLHSELNLSSLELGDSALYFCASSVDQETQYFGPGTRLLVL.

This rearrangement joins TRBV19 to TRBJ1-5, with TRBD1 identical over 8 bases. The CDR3 runs to 13 residues. Germline loops: CDR1 LNHDA, CDR2 SQIVND (reference sequence). The ends lost 8 bases at V and 3 bases at J; junction bases unmatched: 3. CDR3 in amino acids: CASGTGHNQPQHF. The DNA for the CDR3 is TGTGCCAGTGGGACAGGACACAATCAGCCCCAGCATTTT.

This clonotype came up many times. This chain uses TRBV6-6 with TRBJ1-4; TRBD1 is a possible D gene (6 bases). From germline, CDR1 is MNHNY and CDR2 SVGAGI (reference sequence). The CDR3 is 14 amino acids. V dropped 2 bases and J dropped 5 bases, with 9 bases sitting between them. This CDR3 reads CASSYHRDNEKLFF. CDR3 DNA: TGTGCCAGCAGTTACCACAGGGACAATGAAAAACTGTTTTTT.

The gene calls are TRBV5-1 and TRBJ2-7; 7 bases fit TRBD2. Germline V gene lookup returns CDR1 SGHRS and CDR2 YFSETQ. CDR3 size: 15 residues. V dropped 0 bases and J dropped 3; count of bases not matched to a gene: 6. Here the CDR3 DNA reads TGCGCCAGCAGCTTGGGACGGCTAGCGGACTACGAGCAGTACTTC. Translated: CASSLGRLADYEQYF.

The chain joins TRBV10-2 to TRBJ2-7, with TRBD1 matching over 7 bases. This CDR3 is 15 amino acids long. Trimming took 6 bases from V and 0 from J; bases not matched to a gene: 8. Germline-derived CDR1 and CDR2 are WSHSY and SAAADI. Here the CDR3 reads CASSAAGTVSYEQYF. CDR3 nucleotides: TGCGCCAGCAGCGCCGCCGGGACAGTCTCCTACGAGCAGTACTTC.

This clonotype was observed a handful of times. The rearrangement uses TRBV5-6 and TRBJ2-1; D remains ambiguous. CDR3 length: 11 residues. Germline values: CDR1 SGHDT, CDR2 YYEEEE. The V end was cut by 4 bases, the J end by 6 bases, with 5 bases between. The CDR3 nucleotides are TGTGCCAGCAGCCTCACCAATGAGCAGTTCTTC. This codes for CASSLTNEQFF.

The CDR3 is CSAPNSGRAYNEQFF. Written as DNA, the CDR3 is TGCAGTGCGCCGAATAGCGGGAGGGCCTACAATGAGCAGTTCTTC. The chain joins TRBV20-1 to TRBJ2-1; 11 bases are a match to TRBD2. Germline V CDR1 and CDR2: DFQATT, SNEGSKA (reference sequence). The CDR3 has 15 residues. The V segment lost 6 bases and the J segment 2 bases; nucleotides outside the gene matches: 6.

The J gene is TRBJ2-1, the V gene TRBV10-3; D perhaps matches TRBD2 (5 bases). The germline CDR1 and CDR2 sequences are ENHRY and SYGVKD. The CDR3 extends over 15 amino acids. V gave up 7 bases and J gave up 0 bases, with 13 bases separating them. CDR3 loop: CAITRGLSSYNEQFF. The CDR3 DNA is TGTGCCATCACTCGAGGGCTAAGCTCCTACAATGAGCAGTTCTTC.

This clonotype was seen only a few times. J is TRBJ2-3 and V is TRBV28; the match to TRBD2 covers 12 bases. The V and J ends lost 2 bases and 7 bases, in that order; junction bases with no gene match: 4. Germline V gene lookup returns CDR1 MDHEN and CDR2 SYDVKM. There are 15 residues in the CDR3. The CDR3 region is CASSLLAGGPNTQYF. The CDR3 coding sequence is TGTGCCAGCAGTTTACTAGCGGGAGGGCCAAATACGCAGTATTTT.

The chain is built from TRBV11-2 and TRBJ2-2; D possibly corresponds to TRBD1 (5 bases). Trimming stripped 5 bases from V and 5 bases from J, with 9 bases between. CDR3 length: 13 residues. The V gene's germline CDR1 is SGHAT and CDR2 FQNNGV. This CDR3 reads CASSQGVTGELFF. The CDR3 nucleotides are TGTGCCAGCAGCCAAGGGGTTACCGGGGAGCTGTTTTTT.

The chain recombines TRBV27 with TRBJ1-5; the match to TRBD1 covers 9 bases. The germline V gene encodes CDR1 MNHEY and CDR2 SMNVEV (reference sequence). The CDR3 runs 14 residues. The J segment lost 5 bases and the V segment lost 6 bases, leaving 5 bases of the junction unmatched. The CDR3 coding sequence is TGTGCCAGCAGCCGAGACAGGGGGTATCAGCCCCAGCATTTT. It codes for CASSRDRGYQPQHF.

The rearrangement links TRBV28 to TRBJ2-3; the D gene is possibly TRBD1 (6 bases). This CDR3 is 14 amino acids long. The germline CDR1 and CDR2 sequences are MDHEN and SYDVKM. V dropped 5 bases and J dropped 2 bases, with 11 bases sitting between them. CDR3 nucleotide sequence: TGTGCCAGCAGTCCAACAGGGTACACAGATACGCAGTATTTT. Its protein is CASSPTGYTDTQYF.

The rearrangement links TRBV24-1 to TRBJ2-3, with TRBD2 identical over 11 bases. The ends lost 3 bases at V and 6 bases at J; junction bases unmatched: 4. The CDR3 runs 15 residues. Germline CDR1 and CDR2: KGHDR and SFDVKD. Written as DNA, the CDR3 is TGTGCCACCAGTGATCCCGGGACTAGCGGCGATACGCAGTATTTT. Its protein product is CATSDPGTSGDTQYF.

This clonotype has ten or more counts. CDR3 in DNA: TGTGCCAGCAGTGAAGGTGGGAACTATGGCTACACCTTC. The encoded protein is CASSEGGNYGYTF. The chain recombines TRBV6-1 with TRBJ1-2; D gene ambiguous. Germline CDR1 MNHNS, CDR2 SASEGT. With 1 base removed from V and 2 bases from J, the gap between germline ends came to 5 bases. The CDR3 length is 13 residues.

This clonotype was recorded a few times. V is TRBV5-4 and J is TRBJ1-1; D remains unclear. Deletions cut 3 bases from V and 0 bases from J, with 9 bases between. Per germline, CDR1 SGHNT and CDR2 YYREEE (reference sequence). The CDR3 extends over 14 amino acids. The CDR3, as DNA: TGTGCCAGCAGCTATTCGATAATGAACACTGAAGCTTTCTTT. Residues: CASSYSIMNTEAFF.

This clonotype was picked up many times. The chain has TRBV7-3 and TRBJ2-5, with D tentatively TRBD1 (5 bases). The germline gives CDR1 SGHTA, CDR2 FQGTGA. The CDR3 extends over 15 amino acids. Trimming shortened V by 4 bases and J by 2 bases, and 14 bases separated the two germline ends. This chain's CDR3 is CASSSSRTKQETQYF. The DNA for the CDR3 is TGTGCCAGCAGCTCCTCGAGGACAAAACAAGAGACCCAGTACTTC.

This clonotype was counted many times. V and J are TRBV6-4 and TRBJ2-2; D is perhaps TRBD1 (5 bases). Trimming left V 7 bases short and J 2 bases short, with 11 bases between. Germline V CDR1 and CDR2: MRHNA, SNTAGT. The CDR3 contains 14 residues. This chain's CDR3 is CASILGHNTGELFF. In DNA, the CDR3 is TGTGCCAGCATATTAGGACACAACACCGGGGAGCTGTTTTTT.

The sample holds many counts of this clonotype. V usage is TRBV28 and J usage is TRBJ2-2; TRBD2 agrees at 15 bases. The CDR3 has 15 residues. Germline assignment: CDR1 MDHEN and CDR2 SYDVKM. Trimming at V came to 6 bases and at J to 9 bases, leaving 5 bases not matched to a gene. The CDR3 coding sequence is TGTGCCAGCAGGGCCGGGACTAGCGGGAGGAGGGAGCTGTTTTTT. This encodes CASRAGTSGRRELFF.

This clonotype was seen a handful of times. V and J are TRBV7-9 and TRBJ1-3; D unresolved. V dropped 1 base and J dropped 1 base, with 5 bases sitting between them. The CDR3 covers 14 residues. The germline gives CDR1 SEHNR, CDR2 FQNEAQ (reference sequence). This CDR3 is CASSLGLSGNTIYF. CDR3 in DNA: TGTGCCAGCAGCTTAGGCCTTTCTGGAAACACCATATATTTT.